The next 14 T cell receptor beta chains were all read from a single sample in a study of shared clonotypes between healthy human individuals. Method: immunoSEQ multiplex PCR; TCRdb's copy keeps in-frame clones and lacks some. Of 1.5 million to 2.5 million clones in the sample, about 95% were seen once. The naive CD8 subset, CD45RO-negative cells positively selected for CCR7, excluded terminally differentiated effector memory CD45RA+ cells. The sequencing input was naive CD8+ T cells sorted from blood. These TCRs come from a man between 18 and 29 years old in good health.

The chain uses TRBV13 and TRBJ2-3; D tentatively reads TRBD1 or TRBD2 (6 bases each). Trimming cost V 6 bases and J 2 bases, with 18 bases left between them. This CDR3 is 16 amino acids long. Germline values: CDR1 PRHDT, CDR2 FYEKMQ (reference sequence). This CDR3 reads CASRPGGRHYTDTQYF. The CDR3 nucleotides read TGTGCCAGCAGGCCCGGGGGCCGGCATTACACAGATACGCAGTATTTT. Filled out from reference TRBV13 and TRBJ2-3, the complete variable domain reads AAGVIQSPRHLIKEKRETATLKCYPIPRHDTVYWYQQGPGQDPQFLISFYEKMQSDKGSIPDRFSAQQFSDYHSELNMSSLELGDSALYFCASRPGGRHYTDTQYFGPGTRLTVL.

The sample holds a few counts of this clone. The same CDR3 also results from other DNA sequences found in this sample. The chain carries TRBV9 and TRBJ2-7, with 10 bases lining up with TRBD2. CDR3 length equals 15 residues. The germline gives CDR1 SGDLS, CDR2 YYNGEE. V dropped 0 bases and J dropped 1; count of bases not matched to a gene: 1. In nucleotides, the CDR3 is TGTGCCAGCAGCGTAGGGACTAGCGGATCCTACGAGCAGTACTTC. This translates into CASSVGTSGSYEQYF.

The rearrangement links TRBV7-2 to TRBJ2-1; 7 bases match TRBD1. The junction had 7 bases not matched to a gene; V was cut back by 0 bases and J by 5 bases. Germline CDR1 SGHTA, CDR2 FQGNSA. The CDR3 runs 16 residues. The DNA of the CDR3 is TGTGCCAGCAGCTTAGCAGGGGGCGGCTTCGACAATGAGCAGTTCTTC. Residues: CASSLAGGGFDNEQFF. Drawing the rest from reference TRBV7-2 and TRBJ2-1, the complete variable domain is GAGVSQSPSNKVTEKGKDVELRCDPISGHTALYWYRQSLGQGLEFLIYFQGNSAPDKSGLPSDRFSAERTGGSVSTLTIQRTQQEDSAVYLCASSLAGGGFDNEQFFGPGTRLTVL.

This chain joins TRBV27 and TRBJ2-3, with a possible D match to TRBD2 (6 bases). The CDR3 runs 15 residues. Per the germline V gene, CDR1 is MNHEY and CDR2 is SMNVEV (reference sequence). V gave up 8 bases and J gave up 6 bases, with 21 bases separating them. CDR3 bases: TGTGCCAGCTCCATCGGGGTAGCGGACATCGATACGCAGTATTTT. This codes for CASSIGVADIDTQYF.

The chain has TRBV6-6 and TRBJ2-7; TRBD1 matches at 7 bases. Per the germline V gene, CDR1 is MNHNY and CDR2 is SVGAGI (reference sequence). The CDR3 extends over 14 amino acids. Losses at the gene ends were 2 bases for V and 4 bases for J; bases not matched to a gene: 5. This CDR3 reads CASSYAGQEYEQYF. The CDR3, as DNA: TGTGCCAGCAGTTACGCCGGACAGGAATACGAGCAGTACTTC.

The chain couples TRBV19 to TRBJ2-1; D possibly corresponds to TRBD1 (5 bases). The V gene lost 5 bases and the J gene lost 4 bases, with 18 bases spanning the gap. The CDR3 is 16 residues long. Germline loops: CDR1 LNHDA, CDR2 SQIVND (reference sequence). The CDR3 DNA is TGTGCCAGTAGTTTCTCACTTGACAGACGATACAATGAGCAGTTCTTC. Amino acid sequence: CASSFSLDRRYNEQFF. The whole variable domain, remainder taken from reference TRBV19 and TRBJ2-1, is DGGITQSPKYLFRKEGQNVTLSCEQNLNHDAMYWYRQDPGQGLRLIYYSQIVNDFQKGDIAEGYSVSREKKESFPLTVTSAQKNPTAFYLCASSFSLDRRYNEQFFGPGTRLTVL.

The gene calls are TRBV9 and TRBJ2-2; D possibly matches TRBD1 or TRBD2 (5 bases each). V lost 2 bases and J lost 4, with 12 bases in between. Germline V gene sequence: CDR1 SGDLS, CDR2 YYNGEE. The length of the CDR3 is 15 residues. The CDR3 loop is CASSVPGASTGELFF. As DNA, the CDR3 is TGTGCCAGCAGCGTTCCCGGGGCCTCCACCGGGGAGCTGTTTTTT.

This sequence joins TRBV27 and TRBJ1-2, with D hard to call. With 0 bases removed from V and 1 base from J, the gap between germline ends came to 6 bases. The CDR3 has 14 residues. CDR1 and CDR2 (germline): MNHEY, SMNVEV (reference sequence). CDR3 protein: CASSLSTNNYGYTF. The CDR3 DNA reads as TGTGCCAGCAGTTTATCAACTAATAACTATGGCTACACCTTC.

This clone has only one observation. The genes are TRBV4-3 and TRBJ2-7; 7 nucleotides align to TRBD2. Trimming at V came to 1 base and at J to 2 bases, leaving 5 bases not matched to a gene. In germline, CDR1 is LGHNA, CDR2 YSLEER. This CDR3 comprises 15 residues. CDR3 nucleotides: TGCGCCAGCAGCCAAGTCCTAGCGGAGACCTACGAGCAGTACTTC. This encodes CASSQVLAETYEQYF.

The genes are TRBV6-5 and TRBJ2-5, with TRBD1 identical over 7 bases. The CDR3 spans 15 residues. Trimming removed 6 bases from V and 4 bases from J; junction bases left unmatched: 11. In germline, CDR1 is MNHEY, CDR2 SVGAGI. CDR3 amino acids: CASSEKDRAAETQYF. The CDR3, as DNA: TGTGCCAGCAGCGAAAAAGACAGGGCAGCAGAGACCCAGTACTTC.

The rearrangement links TRBV7-8 to TRBJ2-3; 8 bases line up with TRBD1. The CDR3 totals 16 residues. Per the germline V gene, CDR1 is SGHVS and CDR2 is FQNEAQ. With 1 base clipped from V and 1 base from J, the junction kept 4 bases outside the gene matches. In nucleotides, the CDR3 is TGTGCCAGCAGCTTAGGTGTGGGACAGGGCACAGATACGCAGTATTTT. It specifies CASSLGVGQGTDTQYF.

The rearrangement joins TRBV4-1 to TRBJ1-4; D might be TRBD1 (5 bases). The V end lost 6 bases, the J end lost 7 bases, and 12 bases lay between the germline ends. Germline V gene sequence: CDR1 MGHRA, CDR2 YSYEKL. This CDR3 region has 13 residues. The CDR3 DNA reads as TGCGCCAGCAGGGGACTAGAGGGTGAAAAACTGTTTTTT. It yields the protein CASRGLEGEKLFF.

The chain joins TRBV27 to TRBJ2-5, with 9 bases aligning to TRBD2. Looked up from germline, CDR1 is MNHEY and CDR2 is SMNVEV (reference sequence). After removal of 7 bases from V and 7 bases from J, the junction contained 7 bases not matched to a gene. The CDR3 is 13 residues long. CDR3 DNA sequence: TGTGCCAGCACCTTTAGCGGGGGCGGGACCCAGTACTTC. It specifies CASTFSGGGTQYF.

Details on this clone: The same CDR3 can be traced to other DNA sequences in this sample. This sequence joins TRBV28 and TRBJ2-3; D is unclear. The CDR3 runs 11 residues. Germline V gene sequence: CDR1 MDHEN, CDR2 SYDVKM. V lost 6 bases, J lost 4 bases, and 5 bases lay in between. CDR3: CASSSPDTQYF. CDR3 in DNA: TGTGCCAGCAGCAGCCCAGATACGCAGTATTTT.